The 22 T cell receptor beta chains given below trace back to one sample, sequenced in a study of identifying expanded T cells in peripheral blood. Profiling relied on immunoSEQ multiplex PCR, and the TCRdb table lists in-frame clones only, not all of them. The top ten hold 7% to 9% of the sample, which has about 110,000 clones, about nine tenths seen once. The specimen sequenced was blood. These receptors came from a person aged 18-69 years in good health.

The chain recombines TRBV14 with TRBJ2-1; D is undetermined. CDR1 is SGHDN, CDR2 FVKESK, per germline. V lost 0 bases to trimming and J lost 4 bases, with 10 bases between them. This CDR3 has 15 residues. The CDR3 protein is CASSQDPGVYNEQFF. DNA of the CDR3: TGTGCCAGCAGCCAAGATCCGGGTGTGTACAATGAGCAGTTCTTC.

This chain connects TRBV19 to TRBJ2-3; TRBD2 matches at 8 bases. The germline gives CDR1 LNHDA, CDR2 SQIVND (reference sequence). The CDR3 consists of 16 residues. Losses at the gene ends were 7 bases for V and 2 bases for J; bases not matched to a gene: 11. The CDR3 spells CASTPTGGGFTDTQYF. Written as DNA, the CDR3 is TGTGCCAGTACCCCAACCGGGGGGGGGTTCACAGATACGCAGTATTTT.

This clone was counted once. The V call is TRBV5-1, the J call TRBJ2-1; the D is unclear. The ends were cut back, 0 bases at V and 4 bases at J, with 2 bases in the middle. The V gene's germline CDR1 is SGHRS and CDR2 YFSETQ. The CDR3 covers 12 residues. The CDR3 bases are TGCGCCAGCAGCTTGGAGTACAATGAGCAGTTCTTC. Encoded protein: CASSLEYNEQFF. The full variable domain, in which reference TRBV5-1 and TRBJ2-1 provide the parts outside the CDR3, is KAGVTQTPRYLIKTRGQQVTLSCSPISGHRSVSWYQQTPGQGLQFLFEYFSETQRNKGNFPGRFSGRQFSNSRSEMNVSTLELGDSALYLCASSLEYNEQFFGPGTRLTVL.

The rearrangement joins TRBV7-9 to TRBJ2-2; 8 bases line up with TRBD1. The CDR3 sequence is 14 residues long. CDR1 and CDR2 (germline): SEHNR, FQNEAQ (reference sequence). The trim removed 5 bases at V and 3 bases at J, leaving 2 bases unmatched. The CDR3 spells CASSQDRDTGELFF. The CDR3, as DNA: TGTGCCAGCAGCCAGGACAGGGACACCGGGGAGCTGTTTTTT.

The V call is TRBV7-9, the J call TRBJ2-3; D is unclear. Deletions cut 5 bases from V and 3 bases from J, with 12 bases between. The CDR3 runs 14 residues. Germline V CDR1 and CDR2: SEHNR, FQNEAQ (reference sequence). The CDR3 sequence is CASSTRQITDTQYF. The CDR3 nucleotides read TGTGCCAGCAGCACACGACAAATAACAGATACGCAGTATTTT.

The CDR3 reads CASSLRGQSNNEQFF. CDR3 coding DNA: TGTGCCAGCAGCTTAAGGGGACAGAGTAACAATGAGCAGTTCTTC. The chain is built from TRBV7-3 and TRBJ2-1; 7 bases are shared with TRBD1. This CDR3 has 15 amino acids. The germline gives CDR1 SGHTA, CDR2 FQGTGA. After removal of 1 base from V and 5 bases from J, the junction contained 5 bases not matched to a gene.

The gene calls are TRBV25-1 and TRBJ2-5; TRBD2 agrees at 10 bases. The ends lost 6 bases at V and 6 bases at J; junction bases unmatched: 10. This CDR3 has 15 residues. The germline V gene encodes CDR1 MGHDK and CDR2 SYGVNS. CDR3 nucleotides: TGTGCCAGCAGGCTTAGCGGGAGGAATTCGAAGACCCAGTACTTC. Protein product: CASRLSGRNSKTQYF.

V usage is TRBV11-2 and J usage is TRBJ2-3; 11 bases are a match to TRBD1. The V segment lost 5 bases and the J segment 4 bases; nucleotides outside the gene matches: 11. Germline V lookup: CDR1 SGHAT, CDR2 FQNNGV. The CDR3 runs to 17 residues. CDR3 DNA: TGTGCCAGCAGCGAGGTCGGGACAGGGGGTAGGGCAGATACGCAGTATTTT. Translated: CASSEVGTGGRADTQYF.

This chain links TRBV11-2 with TRBJ2-4, with D possibly TRBD1 on 6 matching bases. CDR1 is SGHAT and CDR2 is FQNNGV in the germline V gene. This CDR3 comprises 14 residues. The V end lost 8 bases, the J end lost 2 bases, and 13 bases lay between the germline ends. In DNA form, the CDR3 reads TGTGCCAGCGGGGGCCGGGACACCAAAAACATTCAGTACTTC. Its translation is CASGGRDTKNIQYF.

The genes are TRBV5-5 and TRBJ2-7; D remains ambiguous. Germline V lookup: CDR1 SGHKS, CDR2 YYEKEE (reference sequence). With 0 bases removed from V and 3 bases from J, the gap between germline ends came to 7 bases. This CDR3 has 13 amino acids. CDR3 in DNA: TGTGCCAGCAGCTTGGTACAGTACTACGAGCAGTACTTC. The encoded protein is CASSLVQYYEQYF.

This sequence joins TRBV19 and TRBJ1-6; D gene ambiguous. This CDR3 has 16 amino acids. Trimming pared 3 bases from V and 5 bases from J, leaving 14 bases between. Germline V gene data show CDR1 as LNHDA and CDR2 as SQIVND (reference sequence). For the CDR3, the DNA is TGTGCCAGTAGTATCTTGGGCGAAGCAAATAATTCACCCCTCCACTTT. It translates to CASSILGEANNSPLHF.

The V and J genes are TRBV7-2 and TRBJ2-6; D not resolved. CDR1 and CDR2 (germline): SGHTA, FQGNSA. The CDR3 consists of 16 residues. Trimming pared 8 bases from V and 0 bases from J, leaving 14 bases between. The CDR3 bases are TGTGCCAGCCGCCCACGGGTCCTCTCTGGGGCCAACGTCCTGACTTTC. Its translation is CASRPRVLSGANVLTF. Complete variable domain (other parts from reference TRBV7-2 and TRBJ2-6): GAGVSQSPSNKVTEKGKDVELRCDPISGHTALYWYRQSLGQGLEFLIYFQGNSAPDKSGLPSDRFSAERTGGSVSTLTIQRTQQEDSAVYLCASRPRVLSGANVLTFGAGSRLTVL.

This chain joins TRBV11-3 and TRBJ2-7, with 7 bases that match TRBD1. The V gene's germline CDR1 is SGHNT and CDR2 YENEEA. The V segment lost 5 bases and the J segment 5 bases; nucleotides outside the gene matches: 6. The CDR3 is 13 residues long. The CDR3 reads CASSPTGFDEQYF. The CDR3, as DNA: TGTGCCAGCAGCCCGACAGGGTTCGACGAGCAGTACTTC. The entire variable domain, with the rest obtained from reference TRBV11-3 and TRBJ2-7, is as follows: EAGVVQSPRYKIIEKKQPVAFWCNPISGHNTLYWYLQNLGQGPELLIRYENEEAVDDSQLPKDRFSAERLKGVDSTLKIQPAELGDSAVYLCASSPTGFDEQYFGPGTRLTVT.

The chain links TRBV19 to TRBJ2-5, with 10 bases fitting TRBD2. The CDR3 covers 15 residues. V dropped 5 bases and J dropped 1; count of bases not matched to a gene: 4. Germline-derived CDR1 and CDR2 are LNHDA and SQIVND (reference sequence). In DNA, the CDR3 is TGTGCCAGTAGTCTGATAGCGGGGGGCCAAGAGACCCAGTACTTC. This sequence encodes CASSLIAGGQETQYF.

The chain employs TRBV18 and TRBJ2-1; D may correspond to TRBD1 or TRBD2 (5 bases each). The germline gives CDR1 KGHSH, CDR2 LQKENI. The V gene lost 2 bases and the J gene lost 7 bases, with 18 bases spanning the gap. This CDR3 has 16 amino acids. In nucleotides, the CDR3 is TGTGCCAGCTCACCATTCGGACCCGTCAGGGAGAATGAGCAGTTCTTC. It codes for CASSPFGPVRENEQFF. Filled out from reference TRBV18 and TRBJ2-1, the complete variable domain reads NAGVMQNPRHLVRRRGQEARLRCSPMKGHSHVYWYRQLPEEGLKFMVYLQKENIIDESGMPKERFSAEFPKEGPSILRIQQVVRGDSAAYFCASSPFGPVRENEQFFGPGTRLTVL.

This chain links TRBV21-1 with TRBJ1-5; TRBD1, the table's D call, lacks a check against the DNA. TRBV21-1 is a pseudogene segment. The CDR3 spans 18 residues. CDR3 sequence reads: CASSKEKPREYSNQPQHF. In nucleotides, the CDR3 is TGTGCCAGCAGCAAAGAGAAACCCAGGGAATATAGCAATCAGCCCCAGCATTTT.

The CDR3: CASRIRARMNTEAFF. In DNA form, the CDR3 reads TGCGCCAGCAGAATCCGCGCTCGGATGAACACTGAAGCTTTCTTT. This chain uses TRBV5-1 with TRBJ1-1; D gene uncertain. With 5 bases removed from V and 0 bases from J, the gap between germline ends came to 14 bases. From germline, CDR1 is SGHRS and CDR2 YFSETQ. The CDR3 spans 15 residues.

The gene calls are TRBV6-5 and TRBJ2-6, with unresolved D. The CDR3 loop spans 13 amino acids. CDR1 and CDR2 from the germline V gene are MNHEY and SVGAGI. The V end lost 6 bases, the J end lost 1 base, and 4 bases lay between the germline ends. CDR3 in DNA: TGTGCCAGCAGCCAATCTGGGGCCAACGTCCTGACTTTC. As protein: CASSQSGANVLTF.

This chain links TRBV14 with TRBJ2-7; a possible D gene is TRBD1 (6 bases). Trimming pared 3 bases from V and 4 bases from J, leaving 10 bases between. This CDR3 comprises 13 residues. Per germline, CDR1 SGHDN and CDR2 FVKESK. The CDR3 loop is CASSHIQGYEQYF. CDR3 DNA sequence: TGTGCCAGCAGCCATATACAGGGTTACGAGCAGTACTTC.

This clone appeared once. V gene TRBV5-6 combines with J gene TRBJ1-1, with a tentative D call TRBD1 (5 bases). The CDR3 spans 15 residues. The germline CDR1 and CDR2 sequences are SGHDT and YYEEEE. Trimming left V 4 bases short and J 3 bases short, with 16 bases between. The chain's CDR3 is CASSRTGGRDTEAFF. The CDR3 DNA reads TGTGCCAGCAGCCGGACCGGGGGAAGAGACACTGAAGCTTTCTTT. Full variable domain (rest looked up from reference TRBV5-6 and TRBJ1-1): DAGVTQSPTHLIKTRGQQVTLRCSPKSGHDTVSWYQQALGQGPQFIFQYYEEEERQRGNFPDRFSGHQFPNYSSELNVNALLLGDSALYLCASSRTGGRDTEAFFGQGTRLTVV.

This chain joins TRBV7-9 and TRBJ2-3; perhaps D is TRBD1 or TRBD2 (5 bases each). Trimming stripped 2 bases from V and 4 bases from J, with 16 bases between. Germline CDR1 SEHNR, CDR2 FQNEAQ (reference sequence). CDR3 length: 16 amino acids. This chain's CDR3 is CASSLKSWGYPDTQYF. CDR3 sequence (DNA): TGTGCCAGCAGCTTAAAATCGTGGGGGTATCCAGATACGCAGTATTTT. Full variable domain (remainder filled in from reference TRBV7-9 and TRBJ2-3): DTGVSQNPRHKITKRGQNVTFRCDPISEHNRLYWYRQTLGQGPEFLTYFQNEAQLEKSRLLSDRFSAERPKGSFSTLEIQRTEQGDSAMYLCASSLKSWGYPDTQYFGPGTRLTVL.

Points on this clone: This same CDR3 is encoded by further DNA sequences in the sample. This rearrangement joins TRBV28 to TRBJ1-5; D remains ambiguous. The V gene lost 6 bases and the J gene lost 5 bases, with 14 bases spanning the gap. The germline CDR1 and CDR2 sequences are MDHEN and SYDVKM. The CDR3 has 14 amino acids. CDR3 DNA: TGTGCCAGCAGCCTAGGGCCCACTGATCAGCCCCAGCATTTT. Protein sequence: CASSLGPTDQPQHF.